This T cell receptor (beta chain) was profiled in a study of low-dose radiotherapy and immunotherapy resistance in tumors. At the level of the study: A total of 13 Gy over 26 weeks was given to Cohort 2 as 1 Gy per fraction every two weeks.

The germline V and J ends were trimmed by 2 bases and 6 bases, with 8 bases remaining between them. The CDR3 has 12 amino acids. CDR1 is SGHTA, CDR2 FQGNSA, per germline. TRAV- and TRBV-specific primers primed first-strand cDNA, covering alpha and beta chains. TCR amplification involved 20 PCR cycles with a constant-region primer and V-primer adapter. A single record per CDR3 protein comes from TCRdb applying MiXCR to the reads. The sample records 80,000 to 95,000 distinct CDR3 sequences, 9.4% being singletons. As to time point: before trial treatment. Inclusion covered patients whose advanced solid tumors lacked tumor-infiltrating lymphocytes. This clonotype appeared many times.

The rearrangement uses TRBV7-2 and TRBJ2-7; D unresolved. The receptor's source is a male donor with prostate cancer. Here the sequenced sample was PBMCs, taken before treatment. CDR3 residues: CASSLMVGEQYF. The CDR3 bases are TGTGCCAGCAGCTTAATGGTGGGCGAGCAGTACTTC.